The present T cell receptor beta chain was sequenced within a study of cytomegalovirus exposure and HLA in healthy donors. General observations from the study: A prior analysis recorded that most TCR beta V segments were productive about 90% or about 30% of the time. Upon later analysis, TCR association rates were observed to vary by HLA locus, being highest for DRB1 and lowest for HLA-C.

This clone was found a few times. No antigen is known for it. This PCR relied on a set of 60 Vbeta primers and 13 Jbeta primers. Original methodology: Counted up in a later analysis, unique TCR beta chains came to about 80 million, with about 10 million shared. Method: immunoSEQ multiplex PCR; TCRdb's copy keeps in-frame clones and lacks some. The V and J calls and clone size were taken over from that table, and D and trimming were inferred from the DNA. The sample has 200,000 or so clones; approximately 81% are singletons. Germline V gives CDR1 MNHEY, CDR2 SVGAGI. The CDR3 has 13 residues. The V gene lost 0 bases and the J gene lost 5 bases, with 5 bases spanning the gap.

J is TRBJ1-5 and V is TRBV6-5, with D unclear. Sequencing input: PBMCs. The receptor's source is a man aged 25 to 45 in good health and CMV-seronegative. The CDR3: CASSYSQDQPQHF. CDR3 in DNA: TGTGCCAGCAGTTACTCCCAGGATCAGCCCCAGCATTTT.